The 2 T cell receptor beta chains below all came from one sample that was sequenced in a study of patients and donors after allogeneic stem cell transplantation. MiXCR, applied by TCRdb to the RT-PCR reads, yields one record per CDR3 protein. The table lists more than 9,000 distinct CDR3 sequences, less than 25% of them singletons. The sample was blood, either unsorted or a sorted T cell fraction (not recorded which). The receptors come from a human donor who was either an allogeneic HSCT recipient or a stem cell or donor lymphocyte infusion donor (not recorded which). It is not recorded whose cells these are; they may come from a transplant donor.

A few counts support this clonotype. The rearrangement links TRBV9 to TRBJ2-3, with 10 bases lining up with TRBD2. From germline, CDR1 is SGDLS and CDR2 YYNGEE. V was clipped by 0 bases and J by 1 base; unmatched bases: 5. The CDR3 sequence is 17 residues long. The CDR3 sequence: CASSVVPLAGGTDTQYF. CDR3 coding DNA: TGTGCCAGCAGCGTAGTCCCTCTAGCGGGGGGCACAGATACGCAGTATTTT.

The gene calls are TRBV6-2 or TRBV6-3 and TRBJ2-7; D not certain. Germline V gene lookup returns CDR1 MNHEY and CDR2 SVGEGT. The CDR3 totals 14 residues. V was cut by 6 bases and J by 0 bases, with 12 bases left in between. The CDR3 coding sequence is TGTGCCAGCAGAGGCCACGGGTCCTCCTACGAGCAGTACTTC. Protein sequence: CASRGHGSSYEQYF.